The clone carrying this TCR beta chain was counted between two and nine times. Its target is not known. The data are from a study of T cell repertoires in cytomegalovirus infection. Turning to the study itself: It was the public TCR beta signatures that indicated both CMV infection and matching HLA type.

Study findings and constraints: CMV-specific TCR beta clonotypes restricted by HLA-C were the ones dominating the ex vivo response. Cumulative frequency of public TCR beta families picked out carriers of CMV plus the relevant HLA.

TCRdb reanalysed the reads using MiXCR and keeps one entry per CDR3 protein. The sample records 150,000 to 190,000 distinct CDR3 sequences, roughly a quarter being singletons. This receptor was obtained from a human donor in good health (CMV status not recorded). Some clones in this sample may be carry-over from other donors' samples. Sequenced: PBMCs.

The CDR3, as DNA: TGCGCCAGCAGCTTGGTTCCAGATCAGCCCCAGCATTTT. It codes for CASSLVPDQPQHF. V and J are TRBV5-1 and TRBJ1-5; D gene uncertain. With 0 bases removed from V and 5 bases from J, the gap between germline ends came to 6 bases. The CDR3 is 13 residues long. Germline loops: CDR1 SGHRS, CDR2 YFSETQ. Combining the CDR3 with reference TRBV5-1 and TRBJ1-5 gives the whole variable domain KAGVTQTPRYLIKTRGQQVTLSCSPISGHRSVSWYQQTPGQGLQFLFEYFSETQRNKGNFPGRFSGRQFSNSRSEMNVSTLELGDSALYLCASSLVPDQPQHFGDGTRLSIL.